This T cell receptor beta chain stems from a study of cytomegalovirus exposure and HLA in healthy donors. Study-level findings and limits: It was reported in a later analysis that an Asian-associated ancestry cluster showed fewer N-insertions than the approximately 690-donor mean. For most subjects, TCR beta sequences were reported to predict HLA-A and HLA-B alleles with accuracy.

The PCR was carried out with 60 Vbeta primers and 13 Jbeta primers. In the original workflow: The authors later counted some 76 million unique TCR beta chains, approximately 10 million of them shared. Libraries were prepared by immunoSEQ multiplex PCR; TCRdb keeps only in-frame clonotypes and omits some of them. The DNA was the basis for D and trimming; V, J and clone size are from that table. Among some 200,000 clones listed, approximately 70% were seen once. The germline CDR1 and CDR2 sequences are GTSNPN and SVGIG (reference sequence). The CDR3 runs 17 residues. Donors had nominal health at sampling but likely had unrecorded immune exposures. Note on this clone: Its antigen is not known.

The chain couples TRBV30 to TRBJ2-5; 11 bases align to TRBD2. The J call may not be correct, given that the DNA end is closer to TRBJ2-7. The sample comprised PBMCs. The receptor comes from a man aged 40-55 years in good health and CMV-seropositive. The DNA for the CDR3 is TGTGCCTGGAGTGTCAGAACTAGCGGGGGAGCCTGCCACGAGCAGTACTTC. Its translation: CAWSVRTSGGACHEQYF.